The present T cell receptor beta chain was sequenced within a study of cytomegalovirus exposure and HLA in healthy donors. General observations from the study: The study labeled under 200 TCR beta chains cytomegalovirus-associated. In a later analysis, specific HLA alleles were associated with over 15,000 TCR beta sequences at a 0.05 false discovery rate.

On this clone: The antigen is not known.

Donors in the study were healthy people who gave bone marrow. 60 Vbeta and 13 Jbeta primers were used in PCR. Authors' analysis steps: In a later analysis, 70 million to 80 million unique TCR beta chains included roughly 11 million shared by two or more donors. Here immunoSEQ multiplex PCR was the method, and the copy in TCRdb shows in-frame clones only, minus some. V, J and clone size were drawn from that table, and D and trimming were deduced from the DNA. The sample includes 170,000 or so clones, 84% of them seen just once. The germline V gene encodes CDR1 LNHNV and CDR2 YYDKDF (reference sequence). This CDR3 is 14 amino acids long. The V gene lost 1 base and the J gene lost 0 bases, with 4 bases spanning the gap.

The J gene is TRBJ1-3, the V gene TRBV15; D is unclear. This TCR came from a man between 45 and 60 years old in good health and CMV-seropositive. Source material: PBMCs. The CDR3 sequence: CATSRASSGNTIYF. DNA for the CDR3: TGTGCCACCAGCAGAGCGAGCTCTGGAAACACCATATATTTT.